This section outlines one T cell receptor beta chain sequence together with its context. The germline gives CDR1 SNHLY, CDR2 FYNNEI. This CDR3 spans 15 amino acids. Trimming took off 2 bases at V and 3 bases at J, with 14 bases between the two ends. These data come from a study of blood T cell repertoires in COVID-19. Study in general: The samples span acute and convalescent COVID-19 from the United States, Italy and Spain. T cells, B-cell-depleted T cells, or PBMCs supplied cDNA or gDNA.

Methods used by the authors: Amplification with reference gene primers provided the estimates of nucleated cell counts. Sequencing used immunoSEQ multiplex PCR; TCRdb keeps in-frame clones, though not all of them. V, J and clone size were drawn from that table, and D and trimming were deduced from the DNA. The sample lists approximately 70,000 clones; 90% to 95% were seen once. The receptor's source is a human donor in a cohort sampled during active COVID-19. Input material: peripheral blood. The chain uses TRBV2 and TRBJ2-7; tentative D call: TRBD1 (5 bases). The CDR3 here is CASSESSDTLYEQYF. Written as DNA, the CDR3 is TGTGCCAGCAGTGAAAGTTCGGACACACTCTACGAGCAGTACTTC.